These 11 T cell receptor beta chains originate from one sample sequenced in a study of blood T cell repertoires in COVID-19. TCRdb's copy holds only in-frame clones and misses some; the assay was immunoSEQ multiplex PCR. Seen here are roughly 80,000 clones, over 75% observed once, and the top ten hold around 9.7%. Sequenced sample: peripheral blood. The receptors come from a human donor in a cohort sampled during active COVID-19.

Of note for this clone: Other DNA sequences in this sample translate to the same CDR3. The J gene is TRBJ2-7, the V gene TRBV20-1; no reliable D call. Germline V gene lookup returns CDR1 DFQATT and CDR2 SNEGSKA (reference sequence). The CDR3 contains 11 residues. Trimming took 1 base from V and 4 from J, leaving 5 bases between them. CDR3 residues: CSARGVYEQYF. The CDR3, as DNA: TGCAGTGCTAGAGGAGTTTACGAGCAGTACTTC.

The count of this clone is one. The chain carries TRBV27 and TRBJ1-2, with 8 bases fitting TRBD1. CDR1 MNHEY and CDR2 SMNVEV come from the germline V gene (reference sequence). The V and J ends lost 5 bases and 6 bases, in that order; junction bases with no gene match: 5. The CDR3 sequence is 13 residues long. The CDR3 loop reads CASSLQGADGYTF. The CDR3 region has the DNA TGTGCCAGCAGTCTGCAGGGGGCTGATGGCTACACCTTC.

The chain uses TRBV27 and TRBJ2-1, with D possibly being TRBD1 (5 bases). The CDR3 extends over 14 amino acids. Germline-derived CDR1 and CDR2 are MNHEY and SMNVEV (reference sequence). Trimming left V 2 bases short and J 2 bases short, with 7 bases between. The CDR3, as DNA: TGTGCCAGCAGTTTAAGGGGCCCCTACAATGAGCAGTTCTTC. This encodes CASSLRGPYNEQFF.

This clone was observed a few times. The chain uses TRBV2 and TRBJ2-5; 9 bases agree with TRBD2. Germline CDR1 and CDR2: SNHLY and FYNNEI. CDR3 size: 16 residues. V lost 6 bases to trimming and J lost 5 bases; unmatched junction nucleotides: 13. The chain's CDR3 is CASSRTPAGGGETQYF. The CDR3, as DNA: TGTGCCAGCAGCCGTACCCCAGCGGGAGGAGGTGAGACCCAGTACTTC.

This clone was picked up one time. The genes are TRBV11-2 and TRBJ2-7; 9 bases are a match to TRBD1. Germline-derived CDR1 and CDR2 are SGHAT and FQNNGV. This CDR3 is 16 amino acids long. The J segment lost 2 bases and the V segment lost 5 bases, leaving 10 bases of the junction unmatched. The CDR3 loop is CASSRGTGTFPYEQYF. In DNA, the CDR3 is TGTGCCAGCAGCCGGGGGACAGGGACATTCCCCTACGAGCAGTACTTC.

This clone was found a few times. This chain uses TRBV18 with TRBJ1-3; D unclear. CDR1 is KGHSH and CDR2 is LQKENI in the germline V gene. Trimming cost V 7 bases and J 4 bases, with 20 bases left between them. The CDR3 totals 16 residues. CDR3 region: CASLPGARRSGNTIYF. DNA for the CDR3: TGTGCCAGCTTACCGGGCGCCAGGAGGTCGGGAAACACCATATATTTT.

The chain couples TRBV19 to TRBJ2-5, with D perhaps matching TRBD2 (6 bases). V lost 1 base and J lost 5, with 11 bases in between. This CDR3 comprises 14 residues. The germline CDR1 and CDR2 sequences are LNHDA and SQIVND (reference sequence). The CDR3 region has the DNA TGTGCCAGTAGTATAGCTGGAGCGGGTGAGACCCAGTACTTC. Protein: CASSIAGAGETQYF.

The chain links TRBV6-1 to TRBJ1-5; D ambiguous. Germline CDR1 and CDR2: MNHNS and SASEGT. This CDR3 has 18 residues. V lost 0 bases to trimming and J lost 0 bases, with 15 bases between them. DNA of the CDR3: TGTGCCAGCAGTGAAGCGCTTCCGGGAGACCATAGCAATCAGCCCCAGCATTTT. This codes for CASSEALPGDHSNQPQHF.

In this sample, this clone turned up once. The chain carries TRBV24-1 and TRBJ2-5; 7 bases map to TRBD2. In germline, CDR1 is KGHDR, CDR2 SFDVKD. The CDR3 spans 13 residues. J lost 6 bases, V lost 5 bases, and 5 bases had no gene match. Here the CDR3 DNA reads TGTGCCACCAGTGGGGGGGGGTTAAAGACCCAGTACTTC. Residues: CATSGGGLKTQYF.

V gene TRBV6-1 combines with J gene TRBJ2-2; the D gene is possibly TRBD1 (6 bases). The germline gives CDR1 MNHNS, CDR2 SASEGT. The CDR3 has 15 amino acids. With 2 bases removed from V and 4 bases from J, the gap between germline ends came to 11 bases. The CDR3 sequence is CASSEITGPTGELFF. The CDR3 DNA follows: TGTGCCAGCAGTGAAATCACAGGGCCCACCGGGGAGCTGTTTTTT.

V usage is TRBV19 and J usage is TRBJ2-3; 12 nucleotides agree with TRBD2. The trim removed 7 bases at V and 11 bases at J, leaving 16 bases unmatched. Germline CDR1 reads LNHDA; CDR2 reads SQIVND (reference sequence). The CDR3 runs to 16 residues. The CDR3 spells CASTPTSGRSVRGQYF. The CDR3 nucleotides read TGTGCCAGTACCCCGACTAGCGGGAGATCGGTGCGGGGGCAGTATTTT.